This T cell receptor (beta chain) was sequenced in a study of tumor and adjacent non-tumor tissue in lung cancer. The library came from three nested PCR rounds adapted from ARM-PCR protocols. TCRdb used MiXCR to reprocess the multiplex PCR reads, holding one entry per CDR3 protein. This sample has more than 85,000 distinct CDR3 sequences, with 65% found just once. No cell sorting was done before RNA was extracted from the tissue. Distant lung tissue was collected more than 3 cm away from the tumor edge. Remarks on this clonotype: The junction does not match germline at one end; this may be a read error.

The CDR3 runs to 15 residues. CDR1 and CDR2 (germline): SGHAT, FQNNGV. This sequence joins TRBV11-2 and TRBJ2-3; TRBD1 matches 7 bases. Sequenced material: distant non-tumor lung tissue. The TCR was taken from a man younger than 40 with non-small cell lung cancer. The CDR3 loop reads CASGFREQGTDMQYF. The CDR3 DNA sequence: TGTGCCAGCGGCTTTCGGGAACAGGGGACAGATATGCAGTATTTT.